One and the same sample provided the 30 T cell receptor beta chains below, sequenced in a study. Cells sorted as Tregs were CD4+, CD25+ and CD127-/low. Each CDR3 protein gets one entry after TCRdb re-called the 5' RACE reads with MiXCR. The table lists approximately 10,000 distinct CDR3 sequences, less than 40% of them singletons, with about 6% in the top ten. The material sequenced was Tregs sorted from blood. The receptors were gathered from a female donor with breast cancer.

In this sample, this clonotype turned up a few times. The chain employs TRBV6-5 and TRBJ2-1; D remains ambiguous. Trimming shortened V by 2 bases and J by 8 bases, and 7 bases separated the two germline ends. CDR3 length: 12 residues. Germline assignment: CDR1 MNHEY and CDR2 SVGAGI. DNA for the CDR3: TGTGCCAGCAGTTACAAAGATGATGAGCAGTTCTTC. This codes for CASSYKDDEQFF.

Notes on this clonotype: This may be a read error: a much more frequent sequence differs by one nucleotide. The V gene is TRBV10-3, the J gene TRBJ2-3, with unresolved D. The J call could be wrong; TRBJ1-5 is a better fit for the DNA end. The CDR3 totals 14 residues. CDR1 is ENHRY and CDR2 is SYGVKD in the germline V gene. This chain's CDR3 is CATGVAVLTDTQHF. The CDR3 DNA reads TGTGCCACCGGCGTTGCGGTACTCACAGATACGCAGCATTTT.

In its sample, this clonotype was seen a few times. This chain connects TRBV29-1 to TRBJ1-1; D unclear. The germline V and J ends were trimmed by 6 bases and 3 bases, with 14 bases remaining between them. The CDR3 has 13 amino acids. CDR1 and CDR2 (germline): SQVTM, ANQGSEA. This CDR3 reads CSVGQRVHTEAFF. The CDR3, as DNA: TGCAGCGTCGGCCAGAGGGTCCACACTGAAGCTTTCTTT. The variable domain in full, completed from reference TRBV29-1 and TRBJ1-1, reads SAVISQKPSRDICQRGTSLTIQCQVDSQVTMMFWYRQQPGQSLTLIATANQGSEATYESGFVIDKFPISRPNLTFSTLTVSNMSPEDSSIYLCSVGQRVHTEAFFGQGTRLTVV.

The rearrangement links TRBV28 to TRBJ2-7; D perhaps matches TRBD2 (6 bases). The CDR3 length is 14 residues. Germline lookup yields CDR1 MDHEN and CDR2 SYDVKM. V lost 2 bases and J 4 bases, leaving 12 bases between the germline ends. The CDR3 is CASSLAGSEYEQYF. DNA of the CDR3: TGTGCCAGCAGTTTAGCGGGGAGTGAATACGAGCAGTACTTC.

By its share, this clonotype is medium-sized. The chain couples TRBV10-3 to TRBJ2-5; 7 bases fit TRBD2. The CDR3 is 14 amino acids. V trimming: 10 bases; J trimming: 2 bases; junction bases outside the gene matches: 10. Germline V gene data show CDR1 as ENHRY and CDR2 as SYGVKD. In DNA form, the CDR3 reads TGTGCCACTAAAGGTGGGAGGGGACAAGAGACCCAGTACTTC. Protein sequence: CATKGGRGQETQYF.

This clonotype is medium-sized within its sample. The gene calls are TRBV15 and TRBJ2-1, with D unresolved. The CDR3 spans 12 residues. V dropped 3 bases and J dropped 12 bases, with 12 bases sitting between them. In germline, CDR1 is LNHNV, CDR2 YYDKDF (reference sequence). The CDR3 here is CATSRPLGAQFF. The DNA of the CDR3 is TGTGCCACCAGCAGGCCCTTAGGAGCGCAGTTCTTC.

This chain connects TRBV10-3 to TRBJ2-5, with 10 bases lining up with TRBD2. V shed 4 bases, J shed 4 bases, and the junction held 0 bases outside the gene matches. This CDR3 comprises 13 residues. Germline V gives CDR1 ENHRY, CDR2 SYGVKD. The CDR3 sequence is CAISASGRETQYF. CDR3 DNA sequence: TGTGCCATCAGTGCTAGCGGGAGAGAGACCCAGTACTTC.

J is TRBJ1-2 and V is TRBV6-1; D unclear. Germline V gene data show CDR1 as MNHNS and CDR2 as SASEGT. The CDR3 has 12 residues. The V end was cut by 6 bases, the J end by 4 bases, with 9 bases between. The CDR3 protein is CASSLGPYGYTF. For the CDR3, the DNA is TGTGCCAGCAGCCTGGGCCCCTATGGCTACACCTTC.

The chain links TRBV7-9 to TRBJ1-5; no definite D call. Trimming left V 0 bases short and J 3 bases short, with 9 bases between. This CDR3 is 15 amino acids long. Germline assignment: CDR1 SEHNR and CDR2 FQNEAQ (reference sequence). The CDR3 spells CASSLAAGINQPQHF. The DNA for the CDR3 is TGTGCCAGCAGCTTAGCTGCGGGAATCAATCAGCCCCAGCATTTT.

The chain joins TRBV5-1 to TRBJ2-3, with 7 positions matching TRBD1. This CDR3 has 15 amino acids. Germline values: CDR1 SGHRS, CDR2 YFSETQ. J was trimmed by 4 bases and V by 0 bases; bases with no gene match: 5. The CDR3 loop is CASSLARGPPDTQYF. The DNA of the CDR3 is TGCGCCAGCAGCTTGGCAAGGGGGCCACCAGATACGCAGTATTTT.

The chain carries TRBV7-9 and TRBJ2-1, with 10 bases lining up with TRBD2. The length of the CDR3 is 16 residues. Germline CDR1 reads SEHNR; CDR2 reads FQNEAQ (reference sequence). V trimming: 5 bases; J trimming: 7 bases; junction bases outside the gene matches: 11. CDR3 DNA: TGTGCCAGCAGCCCACGGGCTAGCGGGAGCTTAAATGAGCAGTTCTTC. Its protein is CASSPRASGSLNEQFF.

This clonotype has a handful of counts. CDR3 coding DNA: TGCGCCTCCAGGGGAGAGTACAATGAGCAGTTCTTC. Translation: CASRGEYNEQFF. The chain links TRBV5-1 to TRBJ2-1; weak D call: TRBD1 (6 bases). There are 12 residues in the CDR3. V was shortened by 10 bases and J by 4 bases, with 12 bases between the two germline ends. Germline CDR1 reads SGHRS; CDR2 reads YFSETQ.

By share, this clonotype counts as medium-sized. V and J are TRBV4-1 and TRBJ2-3, with 7 positions matching TRBD1. From germline, CDR1 is MGHRA and CDR2 YSYEKL. V dropped 3 bases and J dropped 0; count of bases not matched to a gene: 6. The CDR3 consists of 16 residues. CDR3 nucleotide sequence: TGCGCCAGCAGCCACAGACCGGGACAGAGCACAGATACGCAGTATTTT. It encodes CASSHRPGQSTDTQYF.

About this clonotype itself: This may arise from a read error, as a much more abundant clone is one base away. In DNA, the CDR3 is TGCGGTGCTAATGGACAGGGGCCATACAATGAGCAGTTCTTC. The encoded protein is CGANGQGPYNEQFF. This chain uses TRBV20-1 with TRBJ2-1; TRBD1 matches at 9 bases. Germline-derived CDR1 and CDR2 are DFQATT and SNEGSKA (reference sequence). This CDR3 contains 14 residues.

The V and J genes are TRBV6-2 or TRBV6-3 and TRBJ2-2, with 8 bases fitting TRBD2. The germline V gene has CDR1 MNHEY and CDR2 SVGEGT. Unmatched junction bases numbered 4, after V lost 0 bases and J lost 4 bases. This CDR3 is built from 16 residues. CDR3 residues: CASSYSSGKITGELFF. The CDR3 nucleotides read TGTGCCAGCAGTTACTCTAGCGGGAAAATCACCGGGGAGCTGTTTTTT.

Comment on this clonotype: At one end the junction does not follow the germline gene, possibly because of a read error. The chain uses TRBV28 and TRBJ1-1; 9 bases are a match to TRBD1. The germline gives CDR1 MDHEN, CDR2 SYDVKM. The CDR3 totals 13 residues. CDR3 nucleotide sequence: TGTGCCAGCAGTTCTACAGGGGGCATGAGAGCTCTCTTT. Its protein is CASSSTGGMRALF.

By its share, this clonotype is medium-sized. The chain uses TRBV28 and TRBJ2-1; unclear D gene. CDR3 size: 12 residues. The V gene's germline CDR1 is MDHEN and CDR2 SYDVKM. The ends were cut back, 6 bases at V and 7 bases at J, with 10 bases in the middle. CDR3 sequence: CASRYPPNEQFF. In DNA form, the CDR3 reads TGTGCCAGCAGATACCCCCCGAATGAGCAGTTCTTC.

The chain employs TRBV20-1 and TRBJ2-2; 9 nucleotides match TRBD2. CDR1 is DFQATT and CDR2 is SNEGSKA in the germline V gene (reference sequence). After removal of 6 bases from V and 6 bases from J, the junction contained 14 bases not matched to a gene. This CDR3 contains 16 residues. The DNA of the CDR3 is TGCAGTGCCCCGGGACTAGCTGGCGGAGGGGCCGGGGAGCTGTTTTTT. This encodes CSAPGLAGGGAGELFF.

With respect to this clonotype: This may be a read error: a much more frequent sequence differs by one nucleotide. The rearrangement joins TRBV7-3 to TRBJ2-1; 8 bases align to TRBD2. J gave up 3 bases and V 8 bases, and 9 bases lay outside the gene matches. This CDR3 region has 15 residues. In germline, CDR1 is SGHTA, CDR2 FQGTGA. CDR3 amino acids: CASCQTGTSYNEQFF. The DNA for the CDR3 is TGTGCCAGCTGCCAAACCGGGACTAGCTACAATGAGCAGTTCTTC.

This chain joins TRBV12-3 or TRBV12-4 and TRBJ2-7, with TRBD2 as a possible D gene (6 bases). The V gene lost 5 bases and the J gene lost 9 bases, with 20 bases spanning the gap. The length of the CDR3 is 14 residues. The CDR3 DNA reads TGTGCCAGCAGTCTCTTTGACGGGATGGAGGGGCAGTACTTC. Encoded protein: CASSLFDGMEGQYF.

As for this clonotype: A much larger clone lies one base from this, so it may be a read error. The rearrangement uses TRBV4-1 and TRBJ2-7; 10 positions agree with TRBD2. The V and J ends lost 2 bases and 3 bases, in that order; junction bases with no gene match: 4. The CDR3 runs 15 residues. Germline V gene sequence: CDR1 MGHRA, CDR2 YSYEKL. The CDR3 nucleotides read TGCGCCAGCAGCCAACTGGCTAGCGGGAGCTACGAGCAGTACTTC. This codes for CASSQLASGSYEQYF.

This clonotype is labeled medium-sized. This chain connects TRBV20-1 to TRBJ1-1; tentative D call: TRBD1 (5 bases). V was cut by 4 bases and J by 11 bases, with 11 bases left in between. Germline CDR1 is DFQATT and CDR2 is SNEGSKA (reference sequence). The CDR3 has 10 amino acids. In nucleotides, the CDR3 is TGCAGTGCTATCAGGGTGCATGCTTTCTTT. Amino acid sequence: CSAIRVHAFF.

This clonotype was observed a handful of times. The chain couples TRBV7-8 to TRBJ1-2; TRBD1 matches at 7 bases. This CDR3 has 16 residues. V was clipped by 5 bases and J by 7 bases; unmatched bases: 16. Germline CDR1 and CDR2: SGHVS and FQNEAQ. The CDR3 sequence: CASSPGTAQKIGGYTF. The CDR3 coding sequence is TGTGCCAGCAGCCCAGGGACAGCGCAAAAGATCGGTGGCTACACCTTC. Looking up the rest from reference TRBV7-8 and TRBJ1-2 gives the full variable domain: GAGVSQSPRYKVAKRGQDVALRCDPISGHVSLFWYQQALGQGPEFLTYFQNEAQLDKSGLPSDRFFAERPEGSVSTLKIQRTQQEDSAVYLCASSPGTAQKIGGYTFGSGTRLTVV.

This clonotype was seen a handful of times. The chain has TRBV27 and TRBJ1-6; D ambiguous. This CDR3 has 13 amino acids. Germline CDR1 MNHEY, CDR2 SMNVEV (reference sequence). V gave up 3 bases and J gave up 8 bases, with 8 bases separating them. Here the CDR3 reads CASSFREDSPLHF. DNA for the CDR3: TGTGCCAGCAGTTTTCGGGAGGATTCACCCCTCCACTTT.

J is TRBJ2-1 and V is TRBV5-1, with 14 bases identical to TRBD2. The length of the CDR3 is 16 residues. J was trimmed by 7 bases and V by 4 bases; bases with no gene match: 7. CDR1 is SGHRS and CDR2 is YFSETQ in the germline V gene. DNA for the CDR3: TGCGCCAGCAGCATCGGGACTAGCGGGAGTTGGAATGAGCAGTTCTTC. It translates to CASSIGTSGSWNEQFF. The whole variable domain, filled in from reference TRBV5-1 and TRBJ2-1, reads KAGVTQTPRYLIKTRGQQVTLSCSPISGHRSVSWYQQTPGQGLQFLFEYFSETQRNKGNFPGRFSGRQFSNSRSEMNVSTLELGDSALYLCASSIGTSGSWNEQFFGPGTRLTVL.

This clonotype appeared once. An end of the junction does not agree with germline; a read error may underlie this. The V gene is TRBV7-3, the J gene TRBJ1-1; a possible D gene is TRBD1 (6 bases). This CDR3 is built from 14 residues. Germline assignment: CDR1 SGHTA and CDR2 FQGTGA. CDR3 sequence reads: CASSSGGGNTKAFF. The CDR3, as DNA: TGTGCCAGCAGCTCCGGGGGCGGGAACACTAAAGCTTTCTTT.

J is TRBJ2-5 and V is TRBV6-6; D may be TRBD1 or TRBD2 (6 bases each). From germline, CDR1 is MNHNY and CDR2 SVGAGI (reference sequence). The ends were cut back, 2 bases at V and 13 bases at J, with 20 bases in the middle. The CDR3 covers 14 residues. The CDR3 region has the DNA TGTGCCAGCAGTTACAGGGCCCCAGGGGAGGCCCTGTACTTC. It translates to CASSYRAPGEALYF.

This clonotype ranks as medium-sized. This chain uses TRBV2 with TRBJ1-2; possible D gene TRBD1, 5 bases. The V end lost 6 bases, the J end lost 8 bases, and 16 bases lay between the germline ends. There are 13 residues in the CDR3. In germline, CDR1 is SNHLY, CDR2 FYNNEI. The chain's CDR3 is CASRDTGQAGYTF. The CDR3 DNA sequence: TGTGCCAGCAGGGATACAGGTCAGGCGGGCTACACCTTC.

A few counts support this clonotype. The V call is TRBV20-1, the J call TRBJ2-3; 9 bases match TRBD2. V lost 3 bases and J lost 1; bases outside the gene matches: 8. CDR3 length: 16 amino acids. CDR1 is DFQATT, CDR2 SNEGSKA, per germline (reference sequence). CDR3 amino acids: CSASHPASGGTDTQYF. As DNA, the CDR3 is TGCAGTGCTAGCCACCCGGCTAGCGGGGGCACAGATACGCAGTATTTT.

The chain employs TRBV6-1 and TRBJ1-5; D unresolved. V shed 6 bases and J shed 2 bases, with 11 bases lying between them. Germline-derived CDR1 and CDR2 are MNHNS and SASEGT. The CDR3 is made up of 14 amino acids. The CDR3 DNA reads TGTGCCAGCAGGTTAATACTGGGCAATCAGCCCCAGCATTTT. Its translation is CASRLILGNQPQHF.